A single sample is the source of the 7 T cell receptor beta chains below, sequenced in a study of identifying expanded T cells in peripheral blood. TCRdb keeps only in-frame clones here, not all; method: immunoSEQ multiplex PCR. In the table there are more than 65,000 clones, about nine tenths of which are singletons. Source material: blood. Receptors were obtained from a person aged 18 to 75 in good health.

The J gene is TRBJ2-7, the V gene TRBV19; D is ambiguous. Trimming took off 3 bases at V and 0 bases at J, with 9 bases between the two ends. The CDR3 sequence is 14 residues long. Germline assignment: CDR1 LNHDA and CDR2 SQIVND (reference sequence). CDR3 residues: CASSMGSRSYEQYF. The CDR3 bases are TGTGCCAGTAGTATGGGGTCTCGCTCCTACGAGCAGTACTTC.

V is TRBV5-5 and J is TRBJ1-1; a weak D match, TRBD1 (6 bases). This CDR3 comprises 15 residues. Germline values: CDR1 SGHKS, CDR2 YYEKEE (reference sequence). V was clipped by 0 bases and J by 0 bases, with 9 bases between them. The DNA of the CDR3 is TGTGCCAGCAGCTTGGGTGGGGGCATGAACACTGAAGCTTTCTTT. This translates into CASSLGGGMNTEAFF.

This chain uses TRBV19 with TRBJ1-3; TRBD1 matches 7 bases. Germline CDR1 reads LNHDA; CDR2 reads SQIVND (reference sequence). The CDR3 is 14 residues long. Trimming removed 4 bases from V and 5 bases from J; junction bases left unmatched: 5. This CDR3 is CASSSSGQRNTIYF. The CDR3 DNA reads as TGTGCCAGTAGTAGTTCGGGACAGCGAAACACCATATATTTT.

This rearrangement joins TRBV7-2 to TRBJ2-3, with 11 bases lining up with TRBD2. Germline-derived CDR1 and CDR2 are SGHTA and FQGNSA. The ends lost 5 bases at V and 6 bases at J; junction bases unmatched: 10. The CDR3 has 16 amino acids. The CDR3 protein is CASSPGLAGDGDTQYF. The CDR3 coding sequence is TGTGCCAGCAGCCCTGGACTAGCGGGCGACGGTGATACGCAGTATTTT.

The rearrangement joins TRBV11-2 to TRBJ1-2; D gene ambiguous. Per germline, CDR1 SGHAT and CDR2 FQNNGV. This CDR3 has 13 residues. V was trimmed by 3 bases and J by 6 bases, leaving 11 bases between them. Written as DNA, the CDR3 is TGTGCCAGCAGCTTCCAAGGGAGCGATGGCTACACCTTC. Its translation is CASSFQGSDGYTF. Using reference TRBV11-2 and TRBJ1-2 for the parts outside the CDR3, the full variable domain is EAGVAQSPRYKIIEKRQSVAFWCNPISGHATLYWYQQILGQGPKLLIQFQNNGVVDDSQLPKDRFSAERLKGVDSTLKIQPAKLEDSAVYLCASSFQGSDGYTFGSGTRLTVV.

The chain carries TRBV15 and TRBJ2-3; 8 positions agree with TRBD2. The CDR3 runs 13 residues. V lost 9 bases and J lost 0; bases outside the gene matches: 2. The germline CDR1 and CDR2 sequences are LNHNV and YYDKDF (reference sequence). The CDR3 DNA reads TGTGCCACTCGGACTAGCAGCACAGATACGCAGTATTTT. It specifies CATRTSSTDTQYF.

This clone was seen just once. V usage is TRBV7-2 and J usage is TRBJ2-1; TRBD2 matches 13 bases. This CDR3 comprises 15 residues. Germline V gene data show CDR1 as SGHTA and CDR2 as FQGNSA. V lost 6 bases to trimming and J lost 6 bases; unmatched junction nucleotides: 5. CDR3 region: CASSQRTSGGNEQFF. Here the CDR3 DNA reads TGTGCCAGCAGTCAGAGGACTAGCGGGGGCAATGAGCAGTTCTTC.